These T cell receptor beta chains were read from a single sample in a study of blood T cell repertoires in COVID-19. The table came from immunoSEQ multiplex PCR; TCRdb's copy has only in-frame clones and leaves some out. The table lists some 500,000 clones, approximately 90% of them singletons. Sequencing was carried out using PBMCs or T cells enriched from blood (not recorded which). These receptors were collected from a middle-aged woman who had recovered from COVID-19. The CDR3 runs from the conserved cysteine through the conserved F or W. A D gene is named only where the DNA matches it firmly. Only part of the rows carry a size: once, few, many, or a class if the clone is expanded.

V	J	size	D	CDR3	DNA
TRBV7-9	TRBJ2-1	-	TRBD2	CASTRGSGSNEQFF	TGTGCCAGCACCCGGGGTAGCGGGAGTAATGAGCAGTTCTTC
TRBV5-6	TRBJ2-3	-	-	CASSLRDRGGRQYF	TGTGCCAGCAGCTTGAGGGACAGAGGAGGGCGGCAGTATTTT
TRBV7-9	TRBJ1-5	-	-	CASSSTRDYNQPQHF	TGTGCCAGCAGCTCGACCAGGGACTACAATCAGCCCCAGCATTTT
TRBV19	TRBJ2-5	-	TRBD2	CASSMFTSGRSQETQYF	TGTGCCAGTAGTATGTTTACTAGCGGGAGGTCCCAAGAGACCCAGTACTTC
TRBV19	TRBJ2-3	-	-	CASRRGREEHTQYF	TGTGCCAGTAGGAGAGGCAGGGAGGAACATACGCAGTATTTT
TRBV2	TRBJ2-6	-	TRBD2	CASRYRSGVSGANVLTF	TGTGCCAGCAGGTACCGAAGCGGGGTCTCTGGGGCCAACGTCCTGACTTTC
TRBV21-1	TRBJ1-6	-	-	CASSATGQKHSPLHF	TGTGCCAGCAGCGCGACGGGACAGAAACATTCACCCCTCCACTTT
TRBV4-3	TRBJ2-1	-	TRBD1	CASSQDKGADEQFF	TGCGCCAGCAGCCAAGATAAGGGGGCCGATGAGCAGTTCTTC
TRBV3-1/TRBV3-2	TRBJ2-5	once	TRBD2	CASSYGTSQLQETQYF	TGTGCCAGCAGCTACGGGACTAGCCAATTACAAGAGACCCAGTACTTC
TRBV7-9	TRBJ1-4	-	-	CASSRGDGPNEKLFF	TGTGCCAGCAGCCGGGGAGACGGTCCTAATGAAAAACTGTTTTTT
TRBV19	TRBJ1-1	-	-	CASGTGGAGRTEAFF	TGTGCCAGTGGGACCGGGGGGGCAGGACGGACTGAAGCTTTCTTT
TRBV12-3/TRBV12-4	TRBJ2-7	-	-	CASSLGQFDEQYF	TGTGCCAGCAGTCTCGGACAGTTTGACGAGCAGTACTTC
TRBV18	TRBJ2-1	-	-	CASSPRGAFGNNEQFF	TGTGCCAGCTCACCGAGAGGAGCGTTCGGAAACAATGAGCAGTTCTTC
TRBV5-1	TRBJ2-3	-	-	CASSWTSSTDTQYF	TGCGCCAGCAGCTGGACATCTAGCACAGATACGCAGTATTTT
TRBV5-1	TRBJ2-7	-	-	CASSFPAGSSSYEQYF	TGCGCCAGCAGCTTCCCTGCGGGGTCAAGCTCCTACGAGCAGTACTTC
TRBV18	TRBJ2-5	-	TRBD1	CASSLQEQGAGGSAQETQYF	TGTGCCAGCTCACTACAAGAACAGGGGGCGGGTGGATCAGCACAAGAGACCCAGTACTTC
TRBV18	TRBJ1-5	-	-	CASSPQGGGNQPQHF	TGTGCCAGCTCACCACAGGGAGGAGGCAATCAGCCCCAGCATTTT
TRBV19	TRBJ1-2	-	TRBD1	CASSAAPRQGYGYTF	TGTGCCAGTAGTGCCGCTCCCAGACAGGGCTATGGCTACACCTTC
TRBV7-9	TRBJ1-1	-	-	CASSPLTMGGLSTEAFF	TGTGCCAGCAGCCCCCTTACGATGGGCGGGTTGAGCACTGAAGCTTTCTTT
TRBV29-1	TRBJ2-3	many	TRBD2	CSVGAPRGRASTDTQYF	TGCAGCGTAGGAGCCCCGCGCGGGAGGGCTAGCACAGATACGCAGTATTTT
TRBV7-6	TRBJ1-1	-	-	CASSLDRGNTEAFF	TGTGCCAGCAGCTTAGATCGGGGAAACACTGAAGCTTTCTTT
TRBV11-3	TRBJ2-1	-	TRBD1	CASSPAWTGSNEQFF	TGTGCCAGCAGCCCCGCTTGGACAGGGTCCAATGAGCAGTTCTTC
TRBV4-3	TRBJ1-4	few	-	CASSQGSREGEKLFF	TGCGCCAGCAGCCAAGGGTCCAGAGAGGGTGAAAAACTGTTTTTT
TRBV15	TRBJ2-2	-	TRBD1	CATKRTGLNLNTGELFF	TGTGCCACCAAAAGGACAGGGCTTAATCTGAACACCGGGGAGCTGTTTTTT
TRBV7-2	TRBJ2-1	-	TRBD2	CASRGLAGYNEQFF	TGTGCCAGCAGGGGACTAGCGGGATACAATGAGCAGTTCTTC
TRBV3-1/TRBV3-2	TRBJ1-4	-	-	CASSRGEDEKLFF	TGTGCCAGCAGCCGCGGAGAAGATGAAAAACTGTTTTTT
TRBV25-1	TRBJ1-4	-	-	CASSDTLGLQKLFF	TGTGCCAGCAGCGATACCTTGGGGCTACAAAAACTGTTTTTT
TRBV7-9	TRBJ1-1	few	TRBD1	CASSPQGTVNTEAFF	TGTGCCAGCAGCCCGCAAGGGACAGTAAACACTGAAGCTTTCTTT
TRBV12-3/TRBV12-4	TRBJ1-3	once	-	CASSSLGGATIYF	TGTGCCAGCAGTTCGCTAGGGGGAGCCACCATATATTTT
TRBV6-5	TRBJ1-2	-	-	CASSSQIAGYGYTF	TGTGCCAGCAGTTCCCAGATAGCTGGCTATGGCTACACCTTC
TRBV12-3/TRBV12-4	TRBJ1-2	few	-	CASSLTGYGYTF	TGTGCCAGCAGTCTCACAGGGTATGGCTACACCTTC
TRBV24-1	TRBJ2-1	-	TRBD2	CATSDSSLAGEDNEQFF	TGTGCCACCAGTGATTCATCCCTAGCGGGAGAGGACAATGAGCAGTTCTTC
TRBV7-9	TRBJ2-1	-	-	CASSLGAGISYNEQFF	TGTGCCAGCAGCTTAGGGGCAGGGATCTCCTACAATGAGCAGTTCTTC
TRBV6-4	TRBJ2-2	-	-	CASSREEGGELFF	TGTGCCAGCAGCCGAGAGGAGGGCGGGGAGCTGTTTTTT
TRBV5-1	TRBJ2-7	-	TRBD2	CASRRTAGAGEQYF	TGCGCCAGCAGGAGAACAGCGGGAGCGGGAGAGCAGTACTTC
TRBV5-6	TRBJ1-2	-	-	CASSTREGEGSYTF	TGTGCCAGCAGCACGAGAGAAGGGGAGGGAAGCTACACCTTC
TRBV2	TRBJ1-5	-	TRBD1	CASSEGRGVGNQPQHF	TGTGCCAGCAGTGAAGGCAGGGGGGTGGGCAATCAGCCCCAGCATTTT
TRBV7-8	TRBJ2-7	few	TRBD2	CASSWTSGYYEQYF	TGTGCCAGCAGCTGGACTAGCGGGTACTACGAGCAGTACTTC
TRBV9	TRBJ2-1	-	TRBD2	CASSDGLAGVRHNEQFF	TGTGCCAGCAGCGATGGACTAGCGGGAGTCCGACACAATGAGCAGTTCTTC
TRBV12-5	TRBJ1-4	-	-	CASARPGGVNEKLFF	TGTGCTAGTGCCCGCCCGGGAGGAGTTAATGAAAAACTGTTTTTT
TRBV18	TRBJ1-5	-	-	CASSLNSGQPQHF	TGTGCCAGCTCACTCAATTCGGGTCAGCCCCAGCATTTT